This T cell receptor (beta chain) comes out of a study of technical replicates of blood from four donors. Points on this clone: The junction differs from germline at one of its ends, possibly a read error.

CDR3 length equals 16 residues. From germline, CDR1 is MNHEY and CDR2 SVGAGI. Here immunoSEQ multiplex PCR was the method, and the copy in TCRdb shows in-frame clones only, minus some. The sample has over 70,000 clones, approximately 96% seen once. The specimen was T cells isolated from PBMCs. V usage is TRBV6-5 and J usage is TRBJ1-5, with D possibly being TRBD1 (5 bases). This receptor was taken from a human donor in good health. Here the CDR3 DNA reads TGTGCCAGCAGATACTCGTTCACAGGATTCAATCAGCCCCAGCATTTT. It yields the protein CASRYSFTGFNQPQHF.